A single sample is the source of the 24 T cell receptor beta chains below, sequenced in a study of T cells in Graves' hyperthyroidism and ophthalmopathy. The TCR beta CDR3 regions underwent amplification using RNA transcripts as the source. First-round RT-PCR of the TCR CDR3 relied on the HTBI primer set. TCRdb itself ran the multiplex PCR reads through MiXCR, one entry per CDR3 protein. The sample comprises about 560,000 distinct CDR3 sequences, over 15% of which are singletons, and 18% rests with the top ten. Specimen: blood. The receptors were sampled from a young woman with Graves' hyperthyroidism.

As to this clonotype: A single base separates this from a much larger clone, so it may be a read error. This chain uses TRBV20-1 with TRBJ1-5, with no clear D. Germline V gene data show CDR1 as DFQATT and CDR2 as SNEGSKA (reference sequence). There are 13 residues in the CDR3. The CDR3 here is CSARDPGDQPQQF. In DNA, the CDR3 is TGCAGTGCTAGAGATCCGGGCGATCAGCCCCAGCAGTTT.

This clonotype was recorded a few times. The CDR3 loop is CATSDHLARDSYNEQFF. CDR3 nucleotides: TGTGCCACCAGTGACCACCTGGCCCGGGACAGTTACAATGAGCAGTTCTTC. The J gene is TRBJ2-1, the V gene TRBV24-1; 7 bases align to TRBD1. This CDR3 comprises 17 residues. Germline lookup yields CDR1 KGHDR and CDR2 SFDVKD. Trimming took 4 bases from V and 4 from J; bases not matched to a gene: 12.

This clonotype has more than one count but fewer than ten. The chain uses TRBV6-5 and TRBJ2-5; 11 nucleotides line up with TRBD2. This CDR3 has 19 residues. Germline V lookup: CDR1 MNHEY, CDR2 SVGAGI. V was clipped by 3 bases and J by 5 bases; unmatched bases: 17. This chain's CDR3 is CASSYYPGGSGRAGETQYF. The CDR3 DNA reads as TGTGCCAGCAGTTATTACCCGGGTGGTAGCGGGAGGGCCGGGGAGACCCAGTACTTC.

The gene calls are TRBV28 and TRBJ2-5; 7 nucleotides align to TRBD2. The germline V gene has CDR1 MDHEN and CDR2 SYDVKM. The CDR3 length is 14 residues. Trimming took 3 bases from V and 5 from J; bases not matched to a gene: 6. The CDR3 region has the DNA TGTGCCAGCAGTTTTGGGGGGGTCTGGGAGACCCAGTACTTC. This sequence encodes CASSFGGVWETQYF.

This clonotype came up a few times. V and J are TRBV20-1 and TRBJ2-7; D is possibly TRBD2 (5 bases). Trimming cost V 4 bases and J 4 bases, with 11 bases left between them. Per the germline V gene, CDR1 is DFQATT and CDR2 is SNEGSKA (reference sequence). The CDR3 spans 12 residues. The CDR3 nucleotides read TGCAGTGCTAATAAGGACTTTTACGAGCAGTACTTC. Protein product: CSANKDFYEQYF.

The DNA of the CDR3 is TGTGCCTGGAGTCACAGGGATCATCAGCCCCAGCATTTT. Translation gives CAWSHRDHQPQHF. V and J are TRBV30 and TRBJ1-5; TRBD1 might be the D (6 bases). The length of the CDR3 is 13 residues. The V end was cut by 2 bases, the J end by 5 bases, with 10 bases between. Germline V CDR1 and CDR2: GTSNPN, SVGIG (reference sequence).

Many counts were recorded for this clonotype. This chain joins TRBV20-1 and TRBJ2-1, with a possible D match to TRBD1 (6 bases). There are 12 residues in the CDR3. Trimming pared 6 bases from V and 10 bases from J, leaving 16 bases between. CDR1 is DFQATT, CDR2 SNEGSKA, per germline (reference sequence). DNA of the CDR3: TGCAGTGCCCCCGGTGGGGGCACAGAGCAGTTCTTC. This codes for CSAPGGGTEQFF.

This clonotype has just a few counts. The chain combines TRBV6-1 with TRBJ1-3; no firm D call. V was pared by 1 base and J by 0 bases, with 4 bases between. This CDR3 region has 14 residues. Germline loops: CDR1 MNHNS, CDR2 SASEGT. In DNA form, the CDR3 reads TGTGCCAGCAGTGAAGGCAGCTCTGGAAACACCATATATTTT. Translation: CASSEGSSGNTIYF.

This clonotype came up a few times. The CDR3 sequence is CASSLGGTLNTGELFF. The DNA for the CDR3 is TGTGCCAGCAGTTTAGGGGGGACTTTGAACACCGGGGAGCTGTTTTTT. The rearrangement links TRBV28 to TRBJ2-2, with a weak D call TRBD2 (6 bases). The ends were cut back, 2 bases at V and 1 base at J, with 11 bases in the middle. The germline V gene encodes CDR1 MDHEN and CDR2 SYDVKM. This CDR3 is built from 16 residues.

The chain carries TRBV20-1 and TRBJ1-3; no reliable D call. Between the trimmed V and J ends, which lost 3 bases and 0 bases, there was a span of 12 bases. Germline CDR1 and CDR2: DFQATT and SNEGSKA (reference sequence). The CDR3 covers 15 residues. The CDR3 loop is CSASGLLSSGNTIYF. The CDR3 coding sequence is TGCAGTGCTAGCGGACTGCTGAGCTCTGGAAACACCATATATTTT.

The V gene is TRBV20-1, the J gene TRBJ2-2; D is unclear. V shed 2 bases and J shed 0 bases, with 16 bases lying between them. In germline, CDR1 is DFQATT, CDR2 SNEGSKA (reference sequence). There are 17 residues in the CDR3. CDR3 DNA: TGCAGTGCTAGAAAGGGTTCCGGTACCTCGAACACCGGGGAGCTGTTTTTT. Amino acid sequence: CSARKGSGTSNTGELFF.

This clonotype was counted many times. This chain uses TRBV18 with TRBJ2-5; D not resolved. This CDR3 is 15 amino acids long. Germline values: CDR1 KGHSH, CDR2 LQKENI. V was cut by 2 bases and J by 5 bases, with 15 bases left in between. The CDR3 nucleotides are TGTGCCAGCTCACCATGGAGTCAGCTGGTCGAGACCCAGTACTTC. Protein product: CASSPWSQLVETQYF.

This clonotype was observed many times. V is TRBV6-1 and J is TRBJ2-7; 9 nucleotides line up with TRBD1. Germline CDR1 and CDR2: MNHNS and SASEGT. The junction had 4 bases not matched to a gene; V was cut back by 5 bases and J by 2 bases. The CDR3 consists of 14 residues. The CDR3 DNA reads as TGTGCCAGCAGTCGACAGGGGGGTCCCTACGAGCAGTACTTC. It encodes CASSRQGGPYEQYF.

The table lists this clonotype with many counts. The chain employs TRBV27 and TRBJ1-1; maybe TRBD1 (6 bases). The CDR3 loop spans 20 amino acids. V was trimmed by 5 bases and J by 2 bases, leaving 30 bases between them. CDR1 and CDR2 (germline): MNHEY, SMNVEV (reference sequence). The CDR3 DNA is TGTGCCAGCAGTCCCGAGCCGTACACAGGGACCGCACTCTTTAACACTGAAGCTTTCTTT. Its translation is CASSPEPYTGTALFNTEAFF.

The CDR3, as DNA: TGTGCCAGCAGCTTTGAACTTGGGACAGCCAACACTGAAGCTTTCTTT. Translation gives CASSFELGTANTEAFF. V usage is TRBV5-6 and J usage is TRBJ1-1, with 7 positions matching TRBD1. With V trimmed by 2 bases and J by 2 bases, 9 bases remained unmatched. This CDR3 comprises 16 residues. Germline values: CDR1 SGHDT, CDR2 YYEEEE.

There are a few counts of this clonotype. The chain employs TRBV9 and TRBJ1-6; TRBD1 matches at 10 bases. The V segment lost 4 bases and the J segment 7 bases; nucleotides outside the gene matches: 11. The CDR3 covers 17 residues. Per the germline V gene, CDR1 is SGDLS and CDR2 is YYNGEE. For the CDR3, the DNA is TGTGCCAGCAGCCCCGAGACAAGGACAGGGGGAAATTCACCCCTCCACTTT. This sequence encodes CASSPETRTGGNSPLHF.

This clonotype has only a few counts. The V call is TRBV19, the J call TRBJ1-5, with D perhaps matching TRBD1 (6 bases). The length of the CDR3 is 16 residues. Looked up from germline, CDR1 is LNHDA and CDR2 is SQIVND (reference sequence). Trimming removed 9 bases at V and 8 bases at J, with 26 bases between. The CDR3 reads CASREEGGDPDEPQHF. CDR3 DNA: TGTGCCAGCCGGGAGGAGGGGGGGGACCCGGACGAGCCCCAGCATTTT. Variable domain in full (rest from reference TRBV19 and TRBJ1-5): DGGITQSPKYLFRKEGQNVTLSCEQNLNHDAMYWYRQDPGQGLRLIYYSQIVNDFQKGDIAEGYSVSREKKESFPLTVTSAQKNPTAFYLCASREEGGDPDEPQHFGDGTRLSIL.

The chain combines TRBV7-9 with TRBJ1-1, with D perhaps TRBD1 (6 bases). Germline CDR1 SEHNR, CDR2 FQNEAQ (reference sequence). Trimming stripped 2 bases from V and 5 bases from J, with 18 bases between. CDR3 length: 16 residues. CDR3 loop: CASSLPGGGERTEAFF. For the CDR3, the DNA is TGTGCCAGCAGCTTACCTGGGGGGGGCGAGCGGACTGAAGCTTTCTTT.

This clonotype was detected many times. CDR3 amino acids: CASSGLGFIADTQYF. In DNA form, the CDR3 reads TGTGCCAGCAGCGGACTAGGTTTCATCGCAGATACGCAGTATTTT. The rearrangement links TRBV5-6 to TRBJ2-3, with 7 bases identical to TRBD2. The germline CDR1 and CDR2 sequences are SGHDT and YYEEEE. With 4 bases clipped from V and 4 bases from J, the junction kept 9 bases outside the gene matches. This CDR3 is built from 15 residues.

The chain employs TRBV10-3 and TRBJ1-5, with a weak D call TRBD1 (5 bases). The germline V gene encodes CDR1 ENHRY and CDR2 SYGVKD. The CDR3 contains 15 residues. Trimming took off 0 bases at V and 12 bases at J, with 18 bases between the two ends. The CDR3: CAISESNTGKGHQHF. In nucleotides, the CDR3 is TGTGCCATCAGTGAGTCGAATACAGGCAAAGGTCACCAGCATTTT.

This clonotype was counted between two and nine times. The chain is built from TRBV20-1 and TRBJ1-5, with TRBD1 matching over 7 bases. J gave up 2 bases and V 2 bases, and 0 bases lay outside the gene matches. CDR3 length: 13 amino acids. Germline V gene sequence: CDR1 DFQATT, CDR2 SNEGSKA (reference sequence). The CDR3, as DNA: TGCAGTGCTAGACAGGGGGGCAATCAGCCCCAGCATTTT. Protein sequence: CSARQGGNQPQHF.

This clonotype was detected ten times or more. The chain recombines TRBV29-1 with TRBJ2-7, with 8 bases identical to TRBD2. V lost 8 bases, J lost 6 bases, and 9 bases stayed unmatched. The germline V gene has CDR1 SQVTM and CDR2 ANQGSEA. The CDR3 totals 12 residues. The CDR3 sequence: CSLRAAGGEQYF. The CDR3 bases are TGCAGCCTCCGGGCCGCGGGAGGCGAGCAGTACTTC.

This clonotype was observed a handful of times. CDR3 loop: CASSQSSSSYNEQFF. CDR3 nucleotides: TGCGCCAGCAGCCAAAGCTCTAGCTCCTACAATGAGCAGTTCTTC. The V and J genes are TRBV4-3 and TRBJ2-1, with unresolved D. Germline CDR1 reads LGHNA; CDR2 reads YSLEER. V dropped 2 bases and J dropped 0 bases, with 8 bases sitting between them. This CDR3 has 15 amino acids.

The chain joins TRBV20-1 to TRBJ1-1; D uncertain. The CDR3 spans 14 residues. The germline V gene has CDR1 DFQATT and CDR2 SNEGSKA (reference sequence). The V gene lost 6 bases and the J gene lost 5 bases, with 19 bases spanning the gap. CDR3 in DNA: TGCAGTGCAAAACTGCCGGGCCTCCGGACTGAAGCTTTCTTT. Protein: CSAKLPGLRTEAFF.